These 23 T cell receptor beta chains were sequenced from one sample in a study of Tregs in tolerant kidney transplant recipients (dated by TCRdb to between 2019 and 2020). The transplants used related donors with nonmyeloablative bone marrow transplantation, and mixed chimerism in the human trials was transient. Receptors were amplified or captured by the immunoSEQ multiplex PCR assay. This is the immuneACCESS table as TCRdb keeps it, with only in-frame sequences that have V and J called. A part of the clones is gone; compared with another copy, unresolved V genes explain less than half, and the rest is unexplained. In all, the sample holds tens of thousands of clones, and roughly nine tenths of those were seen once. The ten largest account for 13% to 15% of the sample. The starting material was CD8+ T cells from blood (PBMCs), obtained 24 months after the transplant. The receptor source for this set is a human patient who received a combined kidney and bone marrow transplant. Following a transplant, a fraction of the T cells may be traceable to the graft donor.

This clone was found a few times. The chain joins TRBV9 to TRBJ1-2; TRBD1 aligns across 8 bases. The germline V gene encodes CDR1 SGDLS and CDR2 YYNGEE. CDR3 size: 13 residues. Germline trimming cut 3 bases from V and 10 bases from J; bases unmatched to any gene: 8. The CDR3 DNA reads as TGTGCCAGCAGCGCAAGGACAGGGTCTACCTACACCTTC. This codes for CASSARTGSTYTF.

CDR3 amino acids: CASNSMVSYEQYF. CDR3 DNA sequence: TGTGCCAGTAACTCCATGGTCTCCTACGAGCAGTACTTC. The chain recombines TRBV6-5 with TRBJ2-7; no firm D call. Trimming took off 9 bases at V and 0 bases at J, with 12 bases between the two ends. The CDR3 consists of 13 residues. The germline V gene encodes CDR1 MNHEY and CDR2 SVGAGI.

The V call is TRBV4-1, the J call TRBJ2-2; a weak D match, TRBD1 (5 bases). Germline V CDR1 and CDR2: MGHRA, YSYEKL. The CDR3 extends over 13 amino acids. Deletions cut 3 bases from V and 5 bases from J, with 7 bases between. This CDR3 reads CASSHRVTGELFF. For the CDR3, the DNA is TGCGCCAGCAGCCACAGGGTTACCGGGGAGCTGTTTTTT.

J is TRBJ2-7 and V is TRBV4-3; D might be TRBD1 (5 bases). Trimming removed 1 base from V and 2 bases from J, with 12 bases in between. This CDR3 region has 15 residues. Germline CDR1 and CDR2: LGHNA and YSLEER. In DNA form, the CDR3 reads TGCGCCAGCAGCCAAGGTTGGGGCGGACCCTACGAGCAGTACTTC. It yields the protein CASSQGWGGPYEQYF.

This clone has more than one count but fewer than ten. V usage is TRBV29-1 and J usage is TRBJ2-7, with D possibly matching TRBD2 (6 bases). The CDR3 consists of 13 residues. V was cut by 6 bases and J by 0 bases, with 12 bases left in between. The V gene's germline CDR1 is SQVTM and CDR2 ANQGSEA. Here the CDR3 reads CSVMLATSYEQYF. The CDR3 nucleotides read TGCAGCGTGATGCTAGCGACCTCCTACGAGCAGTACTTC.

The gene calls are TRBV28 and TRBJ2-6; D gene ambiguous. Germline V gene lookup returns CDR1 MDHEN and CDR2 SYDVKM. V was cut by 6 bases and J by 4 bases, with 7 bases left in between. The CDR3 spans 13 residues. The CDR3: CASRPQGANVLTF. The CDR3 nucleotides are TGTGCCAGCAGACCACAGGGGGCCAACGTCCTGACTTTC.

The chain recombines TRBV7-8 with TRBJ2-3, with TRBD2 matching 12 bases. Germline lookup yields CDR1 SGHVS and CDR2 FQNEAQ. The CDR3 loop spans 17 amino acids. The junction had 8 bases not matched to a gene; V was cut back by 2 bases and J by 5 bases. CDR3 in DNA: TGTGCCAGCAGCTTAACCCTACTAGCGGGGGGCCTAGATACGCAGTATTTT. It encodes CASSLTLLAGGLDTQYF.

The CDR3 bases are TGTGCCAGCAGTCGCCGACTTAACACCGGGGAGCTGTTTTTT. Translating gives CASSRRLNTGELFF. The chain employs TRBV7-9 and TRBJ2-2; D is unclear. Germline lookup yields CDR1 SEHNR and CDR2 FQNEAQ (reference sequence). This CDR3 has 14 residues. With 6 bases removed from V and 2 bases from J, the gap between germline ends came to 10 bases.

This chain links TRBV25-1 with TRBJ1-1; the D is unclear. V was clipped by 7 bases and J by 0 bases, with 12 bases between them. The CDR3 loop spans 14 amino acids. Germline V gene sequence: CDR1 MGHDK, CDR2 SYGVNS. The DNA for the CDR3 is TGTGCCAGCACTTCACCGGTGATGAACACTGAAGCTTTCTTT. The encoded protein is CASTSPVMNTEAFF.

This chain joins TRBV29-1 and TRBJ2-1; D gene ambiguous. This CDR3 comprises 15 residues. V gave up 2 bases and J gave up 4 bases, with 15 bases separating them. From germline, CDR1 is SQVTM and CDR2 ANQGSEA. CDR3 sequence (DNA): TGCAGCGTTGAATATTGGGTTTTGAGGTACAATGAGCAGTTCTTC. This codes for CSVEYWVLRYNEQFF.

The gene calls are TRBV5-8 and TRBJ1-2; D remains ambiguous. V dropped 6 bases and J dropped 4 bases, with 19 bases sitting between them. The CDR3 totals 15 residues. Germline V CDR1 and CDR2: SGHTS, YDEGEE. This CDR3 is CASKVEAADFYGYTF. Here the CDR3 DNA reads TGTGCCAGCAAAGTGGAGGCGGCAGATTTCTATGGCTACACCTTC. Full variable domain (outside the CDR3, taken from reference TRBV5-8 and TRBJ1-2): EAGVTQSPTHLIKTRGQQATLRCSPISGHTSVYWYQQALGLGLQFLLWYDEGEERNRGNFPPRFSGRQFPNYSSELNVNALELEDSALYLCASKVEAADFYGYTFGSGTRLTVV.

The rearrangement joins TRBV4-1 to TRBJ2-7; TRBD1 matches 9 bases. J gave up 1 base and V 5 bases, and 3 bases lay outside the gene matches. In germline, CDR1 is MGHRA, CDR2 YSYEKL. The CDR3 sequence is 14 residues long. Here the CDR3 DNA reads TGCGCCAGCAGCGGACAGGGGCTTTCCTACGAGCAGTACTTC. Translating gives CASSGQGLSYEQYF.

Here the CDR3 reads CASSGREAGALGETQYF. CDR3 nucleotide sequence: TGTGCCAGCAGCGGTAGGGAAGCGGGAGCCTTAGGAGAGACCCAGTACTTC. The J gene is TRBJ2-5, the V gene TRBV9, with TRBD2 matching over 8 bases. This CDR3 spans 17 amino acids. V shed 3 bases and J 4 bases; nucleotides not matched to a gene: 14. From germline, CDR1 is SGDLS and CDR2 YYNGEE. The full variable domain, its missing parts supplied by reference TRBV9 and TRBJ2-5, is DSGVTQTPKHLITATGQRVTLRCSPRSGDLSVYWYQQSLDQGLQFLIQYYNGEERAKGNILERFSAQQFPDLHSELNLSSLELGDSALYFCASSGREAGALGETQYFGPGTRLLVL.

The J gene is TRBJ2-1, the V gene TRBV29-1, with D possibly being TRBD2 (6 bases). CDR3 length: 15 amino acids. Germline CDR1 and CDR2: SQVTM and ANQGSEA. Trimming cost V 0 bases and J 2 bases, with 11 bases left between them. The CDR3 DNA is TGCAGCGTTGAAGATCGGGACTCCGCCTACAATGAGCAGTTCTTC. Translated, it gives CSVEDRDSAYNEQFF.

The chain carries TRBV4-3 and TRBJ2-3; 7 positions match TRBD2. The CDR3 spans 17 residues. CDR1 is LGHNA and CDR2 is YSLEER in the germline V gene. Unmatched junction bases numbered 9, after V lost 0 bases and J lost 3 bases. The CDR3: CASSQDPAGVRTDTQYF. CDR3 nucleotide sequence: TGCGCCAGCAGCCAAGATCCCGCGGGAGTAAGGACAGATACGCAGTATTTT.

The CDR3 here is CASSHETGGNQPQHF. In DNA form, the CDR3 reads TGCGCCAGCAGCCACGAGACAGGGGGGAATCAGCCCCAGCATTTT. J is TRBJ1-5 and V is TRBV4-3; 9 bases align to TRBD1. Germline V gives CDR1 LGHNA, CDR2 YSLEER. Trimming cost V 3 bases and J 4 bases; bases outside gene matches: 4. The CDR3 covers 15 residues.

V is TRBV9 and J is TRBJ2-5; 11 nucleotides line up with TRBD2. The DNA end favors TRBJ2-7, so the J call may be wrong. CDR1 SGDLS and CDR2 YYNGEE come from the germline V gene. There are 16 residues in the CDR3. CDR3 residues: CASSVSASGGTYEQYF. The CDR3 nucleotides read TGTGCCAGCAGCGTATCGGCTAGCGGGGGGACCTACGAGCAGTACTTC.

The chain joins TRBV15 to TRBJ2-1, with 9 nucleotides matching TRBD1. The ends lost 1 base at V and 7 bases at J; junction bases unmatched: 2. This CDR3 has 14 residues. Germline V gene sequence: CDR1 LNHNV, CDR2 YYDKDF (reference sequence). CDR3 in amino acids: CATSRAGQGNEQFF. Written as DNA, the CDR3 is TGTGCCACCAGCAGAGCCGGACAGGGGAATGAGCAGTTCTTC.

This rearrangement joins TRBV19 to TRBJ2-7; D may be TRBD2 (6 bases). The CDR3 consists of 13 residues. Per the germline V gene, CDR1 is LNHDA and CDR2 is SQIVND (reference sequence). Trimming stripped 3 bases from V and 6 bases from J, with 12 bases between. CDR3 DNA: TGTGCCAGTAGTATGCCCGGAGGGCGCGAGCAGTACTTC. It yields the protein CASSMPGGREQYF.

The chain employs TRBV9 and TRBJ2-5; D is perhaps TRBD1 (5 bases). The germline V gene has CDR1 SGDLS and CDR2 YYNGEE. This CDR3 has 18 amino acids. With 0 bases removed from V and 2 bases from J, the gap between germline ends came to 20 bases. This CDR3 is CASSVESNLAGIQETQYF. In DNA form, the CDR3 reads TGTGCCAGCAGCGTAGAGTCCAACTTAGCAGGGATACAAGAGACCCAGTACTTC.

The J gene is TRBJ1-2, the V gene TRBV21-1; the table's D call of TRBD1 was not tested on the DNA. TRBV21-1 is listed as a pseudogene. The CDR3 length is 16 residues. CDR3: CASSKDVDRGPSGYTF. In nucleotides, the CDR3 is TGTGCCAGCAGCAAAGATGTGGACAGGGGCCCTAGTGGCTACACCTTC.

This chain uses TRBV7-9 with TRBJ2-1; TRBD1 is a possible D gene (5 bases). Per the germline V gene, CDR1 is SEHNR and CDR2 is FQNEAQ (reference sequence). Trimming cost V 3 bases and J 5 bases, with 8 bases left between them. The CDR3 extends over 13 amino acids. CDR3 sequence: CASSFPRDNEQFF. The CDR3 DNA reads TGTGCCAGCAGCTTCCCCAGGGACAATGAGCAGTTCTTC.

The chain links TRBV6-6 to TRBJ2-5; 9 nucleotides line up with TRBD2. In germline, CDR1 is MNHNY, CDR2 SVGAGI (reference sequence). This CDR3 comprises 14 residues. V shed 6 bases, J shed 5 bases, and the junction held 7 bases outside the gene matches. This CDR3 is CASSGSGGLETQYF. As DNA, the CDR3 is TGTGCCAGCAGCGGCAGCGGGGGGTTGGAGACCCAGTACTTC.